These 7 T cell receptor beta chains share one sample of origin, sequenced in a study of T-cell memory formation after mild COVID-19. TCRdb reprocessed the 5' RACE reads with MiXCR, giving one entry per CDR3 protein. There are approximately 230,000 distinct CDR3 sequences in the sample; roughly 15% occur only once, and around 3.7% lies in the top ten. Sequenced input: PBMCs or a T cell subset sorted from them (not recorded which). These receptors came from a man younger than 35 who had mild COVID-19 (a few samples of this study predate the infection). Cell type and time point are not known.

This clonotype was seen a few times. The rearrangement links TRBV4-1 to TRBJ1-1; D is unresolved. The CDR3 spans 14 residues. The ends were cut back, 3 bases at V and 2 bases at J, with 10 bases in the middle. CDR1 is MGHRA, CDR2 YSYEKL, per germline. CDR3 sequence: CASSHFSKNTEAFF. CDR3 sequence (DNA): TGCGCCAGCAGCCATTTCAGTAAAAACACTGAAGCTTTCTTT.

This clonotype has just a few counts. This chain joins TRBV25-1 and TRBJ2-2; D is ambiguous. This CDR3 has 16 residues. In germline, CDR1 is MGHDK, CDR2 SYGVNS. Trimming stripped 1 base from V and 1 base from J, with 10 bases between. CDR3 residues: CASSEFTGMNTGELFF. The CDR3 bases are TGTGCCAGCAGTGAATTCACTGGGATGAACACCGGGGAGCTGTTTTTT.

The chain joins TRBV3-1 to TRBJ1-4; 9 bases fit TRBD1. With 4 bases clipped from V and 8 bases from J, the junction kept 8 bases outside the gene matches. CDR3 length: 15 residues. Germline loops: CDR1 LGHDT, CDR2 YNNKEL (reference sequence). In DNA, the CDR3 is TGTGCCAGCAGCCCAAACAGGGGGCGATCGGAAAAACTGTTTTTT. The encoded protein is CASSPNRGRSEKLFF.

In its sample, this clonotype was seen a few times. V is TRBV4-2 and J is TRBJ1-1; weak D call: TRBD1 (6 bases). Trimming removed 1 base from V and 3 bases from J, with 12 bases in between. Germline V gene data show CDR1 as LGHNA and CDR2 as YNFKEQ. This CDR3 has 15 amino acids. The CDR3 sequence is CASSQAGARDTEAFF. In DNA, the CDR3 is TGTGCCAGCAGCCAAGCGGGGGCACGGGACACTGAAGCTTTCTTT.

A few counts support this clonotype. The genes are TRBV5-1 and TRBJ1-4; no clear D. This CDR3 region has 15 residues. From germline, CDR1 is SGHRS and CDR2 YFSETQ. V gave up 6 bases and J gave up 0 bases, with 12 bases separating them. The CDR3 DNA reads as TGCGCCAGCACGGAAGTTTTTGCAACTAATGAAAAACTGTTTTTT. As protein: CASTEVFATNEKLFF. Supplemented by reference TRBV5-1 and TRBJ1-4, the full variable domain reads KAGVTQTPRYLIKTRGQQVTLSCSPISGHRSVSWYQQTPGQGLQFLFEYFSETQRNKGNFPGRFSGRQFSNSRSEMNVSTLELGDSALYLCASTEVFATNEKLFFGSGTQLSVL.

This clonotype was seen a handful of times. The chain employs TRBV27 and TRBJ2-5; TRBD1 matches at 10 bases. The CDR3 spans 17 residues. Losses at the gene ends were 4 bases for V and 2 bases for J; bases not matched to a gene: 10. Germline V gene data show CDR1 as MNHEY and CDR2 as SMNVEV (reference sequence). CDR3 sequence (DNA): TGTGCCAGCAGTTCTCAGCAAGGACAGGGGGTTCAAGAGACCCAGTACTTC. Protein product: CASSSQQGQGVQETQYF.

J is TRBJ1-5 and V is TRBV21-1; no DNA check was done on the table's D call, TRBD1. TRBV21-1 counts as a pseudogene. The CDR3 consists of 14 residues. As DNA, the CDR3 is TGTGCCAGCAGCTTACGACAGACGAATCAGCCCCAGCATTTT. Translated, it gives CASSLRQTNQPQHF.